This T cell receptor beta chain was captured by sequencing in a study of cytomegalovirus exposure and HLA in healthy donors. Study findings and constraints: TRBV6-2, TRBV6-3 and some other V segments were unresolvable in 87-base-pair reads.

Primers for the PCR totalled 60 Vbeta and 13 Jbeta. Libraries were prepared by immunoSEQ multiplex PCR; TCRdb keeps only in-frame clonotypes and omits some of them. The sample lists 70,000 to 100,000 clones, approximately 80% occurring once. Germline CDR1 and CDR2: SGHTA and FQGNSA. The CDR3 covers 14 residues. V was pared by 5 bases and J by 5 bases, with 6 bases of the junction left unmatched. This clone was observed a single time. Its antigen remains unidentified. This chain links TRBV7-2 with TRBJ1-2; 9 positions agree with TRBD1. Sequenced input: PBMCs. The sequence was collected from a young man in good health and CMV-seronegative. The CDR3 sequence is CASSPRGQGYGYTF. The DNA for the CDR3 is TGTGCCAGCAGCCCCCGTGGACAGGGGTATGGCTACACCTTC.